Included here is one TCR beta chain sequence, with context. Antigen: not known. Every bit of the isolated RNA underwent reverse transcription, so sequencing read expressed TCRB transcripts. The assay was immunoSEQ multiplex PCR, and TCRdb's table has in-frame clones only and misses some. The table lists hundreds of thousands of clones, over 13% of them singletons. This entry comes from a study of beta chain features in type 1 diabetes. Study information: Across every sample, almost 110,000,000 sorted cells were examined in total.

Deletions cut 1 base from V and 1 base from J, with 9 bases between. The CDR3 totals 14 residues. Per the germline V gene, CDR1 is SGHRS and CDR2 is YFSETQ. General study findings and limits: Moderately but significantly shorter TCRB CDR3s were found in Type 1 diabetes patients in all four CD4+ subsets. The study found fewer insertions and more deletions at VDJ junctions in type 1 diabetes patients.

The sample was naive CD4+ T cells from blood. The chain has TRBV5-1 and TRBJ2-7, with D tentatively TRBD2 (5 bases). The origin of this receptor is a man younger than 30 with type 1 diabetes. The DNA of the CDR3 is TGCGCCAGCAGCTTGAGCGGCAATTCCTACGAGCAGTACTTC. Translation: CASSLSGNSYEQYF.